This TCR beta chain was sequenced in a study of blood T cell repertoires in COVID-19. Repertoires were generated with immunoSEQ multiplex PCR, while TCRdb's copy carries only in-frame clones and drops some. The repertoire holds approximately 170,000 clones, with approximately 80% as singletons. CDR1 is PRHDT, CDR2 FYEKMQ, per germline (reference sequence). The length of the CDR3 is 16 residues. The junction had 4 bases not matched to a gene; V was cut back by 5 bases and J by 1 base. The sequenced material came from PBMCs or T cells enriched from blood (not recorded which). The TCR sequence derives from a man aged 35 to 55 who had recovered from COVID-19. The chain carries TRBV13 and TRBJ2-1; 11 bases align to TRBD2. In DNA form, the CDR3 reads TGTGCCAGCAGCCCCAGACTAGCGGGGTCCTACAATGAGCAGTTCTTC. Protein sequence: CASSPRLAGSYNEQFF.